This T cell receptor beta chain was found in a study of blood T cell repertoires in COVID-19. The table came from immunoSEQ multiplex PCR; TCRdb's copy has only in-frame clones and leaves some out. The table has about 220,000 clones, roughly 84% seen once; the top ten hold approximately 4%. In its sample, this clone was seen a few times. This sequence originates from a woman of 80 years or more with acute or convalescent COVID-19. The sequenced sample was peripheral blood.

CDR3 in amino acids: CASSPSGSYEQYF. For the CDR3, the DNA is TGTGCCAGCAGCCCTAGCGGGTCCTACGAGCAGTACTTC. This rearrangement joins TRBV6-2 or TRBV6-3 to TRBJ2-7; TRBD2 matches at 8 bases. The junction had 2 bases not matched to a gene; V was cut back by 6 bases and J by 1 base. Per the germline V gene, CDR1 is MNHEY and CDR2 is SVGEGT. This CDR3 is 13 amino acids long.